What follows are 9 T cell receptor beta chains derived from one specimen sequenced in a study of CD8 T cells in ankylosing spondylitis. TCRdb passed the 5' RACE reads through MiXCR, listing each CDR3 protein once. The sample shows more than 150,000 distinct CDR3 sequences, over 15% of them seen only once. The sequencing input was blood, either unsorted or a sorted T cell fraction (not recorded which). These TCRs come from a male donor aged 5 to 30 with ankylosing spondylitis or in good health (not recorded which).

V and J are TRBV12-2 and TRBJ1-1. TRBV12-2 is marked as a pseudogene. This CDR3 has 14 residues. In nucleotides, the CDR3 is TGTGCAAGTCGCTTAGTTTTTAGGTTTAGGGAAGCTTTCTTT. Translation gives CASRLVFRFREAFF.

In its sample, this clonotype was seen many times. The J gene is TRBJ1-6, the V gene TRBV6-1; D gene unclear. This CDR3 spans 16 amino acids. V lost 1 base, J lost 1 base, and 8 bases lay in between. Per the germline V gene, CDR1 is MNHNS and CDR2 is SASEGT. As DNA, the CDR3 is TGTGCCAGCAGTGAAGACGGGAGTTCCTATAATTCACCCCTCCACTTT. It codes for CASSEDGSSYNSPLHF.

V is TRBV5-1 and J is TRBJ2-5, with 7 bases identical to TRBD1. The V and J ends lost 3 bases and 1 base, in that order; junction bases with no gene match: 12. CDR1 SGHRS and CDR2 YFSETQ come from the germline V gene. The CDR3 totals 17 residues. CDR3 nucleotide sequence: TGCGCCAGCAGCTCCCTCTCATCGGGACAGACCCAAGAGACCCAGTACTTC. It encodes CASSSLSSGQTQETQYF.

This clonotype appeared many times. The chain carries TRBV5-1 and TRBJ2-7; D is uncertain. There are 14 residues in the CDR3. V lost 0 bases, J lost 6 bases, and 13 bases lay in between. The germline V gene encodes CDR1 SGHRS and CDR2 YFSETQ. CDR3 DNA sequence: TGCGCCAGCAGCTTGGATCACGGTTTTGGCGAGCAGTACGTC. Residues: CASSLDHGFGEQYV.

The gene calls are TRBV20-1 and TRBJ1-2; D not resolved. Trimming shortened V by 4 bases and J by 7 bases, and 7 bases separated the two germline ends. This CDR3 has 10 amino acids. Germline V CDR1 and CDR2: DFQATT, SNEGSKA (reference sequence). The CDR3 is CSAMSGGYTF. The CDR3 DNA sequence: TGCAGTGCTATGTCCGGTGGCTACACCTTC.

This clonotype came up many times. V usage is TRBV3-1 and J usage is TRBJ2-2, with D tentatively TRBD1 (5 bases). The V gene's germline CDR1 is LGHDT and CDR2 YNNKEL (reference sequence). The CDR3 is made up of 16 amino acids. V shed 5 bases and J shed 3 bases, with 16 bases lying between them. The CDR3 DNA is TGTGCCAGCAGCGAAAGACCGGCAGGGCACACCGGGGAGCTGTTTTTT. Its protein product is CASSERPAGHTGELFF.

This clonotype was recorded at least ten times. The chain has TRBV2 and TRBJ2-6; D unresolved. CDR1 is SNHLY and CDR2 is FYNNEI in the germline V gene. With 3 bases removed from V and 0 bases from J, the gap between germline ends came to 12 bases. The CDR3 has 17 amino acids. CDR3 amino acids: CASSDSTASSGANVLTF. The CDR3 DNA is TGTGCCAGCAGTGATTCTACAGCCAGCTCTGGGGCCAACGTCCTGACTTTC. Based on the CDR3 plus reference TRBV2 and TRBJ2-6, the full variable domain is EPEVTQTPSHQVTQMGQEVILRCVPISNHLYFYWYRQILGQKVEFLVSFYNNEISEKSEIFDDQFSVERPDGSNFTLKIRSTKLEDSAMYFCASSDSTASSGANVLTFGAGSRLTVL.

This chain joins TRBV6-2 or TRBV6-3 and TRBJ2-7; 7 positions agree with TRBD2. The CDR3 is 15 residues long. Germline V gene lookup returns CDR1 MNHEY and CDR2 SVGEGT. After removal of 0 bases from V and 2 bases from J, the junction contained 4 bases not matched to a gene. CDR3 bases: TGTGCCAGCAGTTACTCGAAGCGGGACCCCTACGAGCAGTACGTC. Translating it yields CASSYSKRDPYEQYV.

This clonotype was seen many times. This chain connects TRBV29-1 to TRBJ2-3; 10 nucleotides line up with TRBD1. J was trimmed by 4 bases and V by 7 bases; bases with no gene match: 8. This CDR3 has 14 amino acids. Per the germline V gene, CDR1 is SQVTM and CDR2 is ANQGSEA. The CDR3 protein is CSAPGTGEADTQYF. The CDR3 DNA is TGCAGCGCCCCCGGGACAGGGGAGGCAGATACGCAGTATTTT.